A single sample gave rise to the 23 T cell receptor beta chains below, sequenced in a study of blood T cell repertoires in COVID-19 (dated by TCRdb to between 2020 and 2021). Library preparation was by the immunoSEQ multiplex PCR assay. Imported from immuneACCESS, the table was reduced by TCRdb to in-frame sequences with V and J called. These copies leave out some clones; in studies compared against another copy, an unresolved V gene accounts for under half, and the cause of the remainder is not known. This sample is represented by more than 65,000 clones; roughly 80% of them were singletons. The biggest ten clones account for about 12% of the sample. The sample consisted of peripheral blood. The receptor set was obtained from a human donor in a cohort sampled during active COVID-19.

The chain recombines TRBV2 with TRBJ1-6; no definite D call. Per the germline V gene, CDR1 is SNHLY and CDR2 is FYNNEI. V lost 1 base and J lost 0, with 7 bases in between. The CDR3 totals 16 residues. The CDR3 region has the DNA TGTGCCAGCAGTGAAGGAGGGAGCTCCTATAATTCACCCCTCCACTTT. It encodes CASSEGGSSYNSPLHF.

The chain employs TRBV5-1 and TRBJ2-2; 9 bases are a match to TRBD1. This CDR3 has 14 amino acids. J was trimmed by 4 bases and V by 5 bases; bases with no gene match: 3. Germline V gene sequence: CDR1 SGHRS, CDR2 YFSETQ. In DNA form, the CDR3 reads TGCGCCAGCAGTCCGGACAGGGGCACCGGGGAGCTGTTTTTT. Translating gives CASSPDRGTGELFF.

This chain links TRBV21-1 with TRBJ2-2; the listed D gene, TRBD1, was not tested against the DNA. TRBV21-1 is flagged as a pseudogene. The CDR3 is made up of 21 amino acids. The CDR3 nucleotides read TGTGCCAGCAGCAGGGGACTATTCTGGACAGGGGCTGCCCGCGGCACCGGGGAGCTGTTTTTT. This gives the protein CASSRGLFWTGAARGTGELFF.

The chain links TRBV5-8 to TRBJ1-5; tentatively, D is TRBD1 (5 bases). Trimming pared 0 bases from V and 7 bases from J, leaving 14 bases between. The germline gives CDR1 SGHTS, CDR2 YDEGEE. The CDR3 is 15 residues long. CDR3 protein: CASSLAWGGGQPQHF. The CDR3 region has the DNA TGTGCCAGCAGCTTGGCCTGGGGGGGAGGCCAGCCCCAGCATTTT.

The chain carries TRBV5-1 and TRBJ2-5, with a possible D match to TRBD2 (6 bases). Trimming shortened V by 4 bases and J by 5 bases, and 12 bases separated the two germline ends. The CDR3 is made up of 13 amino acids. Germline CDR1 and CDR2: SGHRS and YFSETQ. The CDR3 region is CASSPVAGETQYF. The CDR3 DNA reads as TGCGCCAGCAGCCCGGTGGCGGGGGAGACCCAGTACTTC.

The chain combines TRBV7-9 with TRBJ1-1; 8 nucleotides align to TRBD1. CDR1 and CDR2 from the germline V gene are SEHNR and FQNEAQ (reference sequence). The J segment lost 10 bases and the V segment lost 5 bases, leaving 12 bases of the junction unmatched. This CDR3 is 14 amino acids long. The CDR3 is CASSGGQGGILAFF. CDR3 in DNA: TGTGCCAGCAGCGGAGGACAGGGCGGAATACTAGCTTTCTTT.

This clone was observed once. The rearrangement links TRBV2 to TRBJ1-2; D is undetermined. The V gene lost 7 bases and the J gene lost 8 bases, with 20 bases spanning the gap. CDR1 is SNHLY and CDR2 is FYNNEI in the germline V gene. The CDR3 is made up of 14 amino acids. CDR3: CASITTGIQTGYTF. CDR3 nucleotide sequence: TGTGCCAGCATCACAACCGGGATCCAAACGGGCTACACCTTC.

The chain carries TRBV18 and TRBJ2-3, with a weak D call TRBD2 (5 bases). The CDR3 is 15 amino acids. Germline values: CDR1 KGHSH, CDR2 LQKENI. Trimming removed 0 bases from V and 3 bases from J, with 10 bases in between. CDR3 nucleotides: TGTGCCAGCTCACCACCGCTAGCCGGGACAGATACGCAGTATTTT. The encoded protein is CASSPPLAGTDTQYF.

The chain joins TRBV20-1 to TRBJ1-5; D possibly corresponds to TRBD1 (6 bases). The CDR3 has 14 amino acids. From germline, CDR1 is DFQATT and CDR2 SNEGSKA (reference sequence). Trimming took off 3 bases at V and 6 bases at J, with 15 bases between the two ends. The CDR3 region has the DNA TGCAGTGCTAGTGGGCGGACGACAGGTCAGCCCCAGCATTTT. This gives the protein CSASGRTTGQPQHF.

The chain joins TRBV18 to TRBJ2-7, with 7 bases lining up with TRBD1. The trim removed 0 bases at V and 4 bases at J, leaving 6 bases unmatched. From germline, CDR1 is KGHSH and CDR2 LQKENI. This CDR3 has 15 residues. The CDR3 DNA follows: TGTGCCAGCTCACCACCGGGGGCAGGGGGATACGAGCAGTACTTC. The encoded protein is CASSPPGAGGYEQYF.

V is TRBV6-6 and J is TRBJ2-3, with TRBD2 identical over 12 bases. This CDR3 spans 17 amino acids. Germline-derived CDR1 and CDR2 are MNHNY and SVGAGI (reference sequence). Trimming removed 6 bases from V and 5 bases from J; junction bases left unmatched: 12. CDR3: CASRRLAGATSGDTQYF. CDR3 DNA sequence: TGTGCCAGCAGGCGACTAGCGGGGGCCACCTCGGGAGATACGCAGTATTTT.

The chain couples TRBV5-1 to TRBJ1-5; D might be TRBD1 (6 bases). The CDR3 covers 15 residues. V was shortened by 4 bases and J by 5 bases, with 16 bases between the two germline ends. Germline values: CDR1 SGHRS, CDR2 YFSETQ. The CDR3 sequence is CASSPQGTRDQPQHF. CDR3 nucleotides: TGCGCCAGCAGCCCCCAGGGGACAAGGGATCAGCCCCAGCATTTT.

V usage is TRBV19 and J usage is TRBJ1-1, with a weak D call TRBD1 (5 bases). The V and J ends lost 10 bases and 5 bases respectively, with 11 bases between them. Germline CDR1 and CDR2: LNHDA and SQIVND (reference sequence). The CDR3 totals 11 residues. CDR3 region: CATKTVTEAFF. The DNA for the CDR3 is TGTGCCACCAAGACAGTAACTGAAGCTTTCTTT.

In this sample, this clone turned up once. The CDR3 nucleotides are TGTGCCAGCAGCCCCCTCGGGCGGGAGGTTTCCTACGAGCAGTACTTC. The encoded protein is CASSPLGREVSYEQYF. The chain uses TRBV9 and TRBJ2-7, with 8 bases fitting TRBD2. Germline CDR1 reads SGDLS; CDR2 reads YYNGEE. V was clipped by 4 bases and J by 1 base; unmatched bases: 10. This CDR3 region has 16 residues.

The chain combines TRBV5-1 with TRBJ1-3; tentative D call: TRBD1 (6 bases). The V gene's germline CDR1 is SGHRS and CDR2 YFSETQ. V lost 2 bases and J 4 bases, leaving 13 bases between the germline ends. The CDR3 has 15 amino acids. CDR3: CASSFAGALGNTIYF. In nucleotides, the CDR3 is TGCGCCAGCAGCTTTGCGGGGGCGTTGGGAAACACCATATATTTT.

The chain couples TRBV5-1 to TRBJ2-1; the D is unclear. The CDR3 length is 14 residues. Germline V gene data show CDR1 as SGHRS and CDR2 as YFSETQ. V was cut by 0 bases and J by 8 bases, with 12 bases left in between. CDR3 bases: TGCGCCAGCAGCTTGGAGTCAGGCCGTGATGAGCAGTTCTTC. This gives the protein CASSLESGRDEQFF.

The chain recombines TRBV28 with TRBJ2-7, with TRBD2 matching over 9 bases. Losses at the gene ends were 3 bases for V and 6 bases for J; bases not matched to a gene: 9. Germline CDR1 reads MDHEN; CDR2 reads SYDVKM. The CDR3 runs 15 residues. CDR3 nucleotides: TGTGCCAGCAGTTTTTTGGCGGGAGGGCCTGGCGAGCAGTACTTC. This sequence encodes CASSFLAGGPGEQYF.

This chain links TRBV6-2 or TRBV6-3 with TRBJ2-7, with 10 bases aligning to TRBD2. Trimming at V came to 2 bases and at J to 3 bases, leaving 4 bases not matched to a gene. Germline CDR1 MNHEY, CDR2 SVGEGT. The CDR3 loop spans 15 amino acids. CDR3 in amino acids: CASSYPTSGVYEQYF. CDR3 nucleotide sequence: TGTGCCAGCAGTTACCCAACTAGCGGGGTCTACGAGCAGTACTTC.

The J gene is TRBJ2-1, the V gene TRBV3-1 (or the pseudogene TRBV3-2); TRBD2 aligns across 11 bases. The CDR3 runs 17 residues. Germline lookup yields CDR1 LGHDT and CDR2 YNNKEL (reference sequence). Trimming at V came to 4 bases and at J to 5 bases, leaving 10 bases not matched to a gene. CDR3 amino acids: CASSPGTSGLSHNEQFF. CDR3 sequence (DNA): TGTGCCAGCAGCCCCGGGACTAGCGGACTGTCCCACAATGAGCAGTTCTTC.

The chain carries TRBV3-1 (or the pseudogene TRBV3-2) and TRBJ1-5; 9 bases fit TRBD1. CDR1 and CDR2 (germline): LGHDT, YNNKEL (reference sequence). The CDR3 is made up of 15 amino acids. The trim removed 3 bases at V and 1 base at J, leaving 1 base unmatched. The CDR3 coding sequence is TGTGCCAGCAGCCAGGGACAGGGAAGCAATCAGCCCCAGCATTTT. Protein sequence: CASSQGQGSNQPQHF.

The rearrangement joins TRBV6-5 to TRBJ2-3; no definite D call. The CDR3 has 11 amino acids. The V and J ends lost 5 bases and 6 bases respectively, with 6 bases between them. Germline-derived CDR1 and CDR2 are MNHEY and SVGAGI. The CDR3 is CASSPRDTQYF. CDR3 coding DNA: TGTGCCAGCAGTCCCCGTGATACGCAGTATTTT.

This chain links TRBV19 with TRBJ1-6, with TRBD1 as a possible D gene (5 bases). Trimming took off 4 bases at V and 6 bases at J, with 10 bases between the two ends. The CDR3 sequence is 14 residues long. The V gene's germline CDR1 is LNHDA and CDR2 SQIVND (reference sequence). The CDR3 here is CASSKDKGNSPLHF. The CDR3 nucleotides read TGTGCCAGTAGTAAGGACAAGGGTAATTCACCCCTCCACTTT.

V and J are TRBV28 and TRBJ1-4, with TRBD1 matching 8 bases. Per the germline V gene, CDR1 is MDHEN and CDR2 is SYDVKM. This CDR3 comprises 16 residues. The V and J ends lost 8 bases and 7 bases, in that order; junction bases with no gene match: 15. The CDR3 region is CASDSAGGRRGEKLFF. In nucleotides, the CDR3 is TGTGCCAGCGATAGCGCAGGGGGCCGCAGGGGTGAAAAACTGTTTTTT. The whole variable domain, filled in from reference TRBV28 and TRBJ1-4, reads DVKVTQSSRYLVKRTGEKVFLECVQDMDHENMFWYRQDPGLGLRLIYFSYDVKMKEKGDIPEGYSVSREKKERFSLILESASTNQTSMYLCASDSAGGRRGEKLFFGSGTQLSVL.